These T cell receptor beta chains were read from a single sample in a study of cytomegalovirus exposure and HLA in healthy donors. Produced via immunoSEQ multiplex PCR; TCRdb's table is partial and in-frame only. The sample comprises 130,000 or so clones, about 80% of which are singletons, and roughly 5% rests with the top ten. Sequenced: PBMCs. The origin of the receptors is a man aged 30 to 39 in good health and CMV-seronegative. Both conserved end residues are part of each CDR3. The D gene is left open where the match is weak. Clone size is given for some rows only: seen once, a few or many times, or a class if the clone is expanded.

V	size	J	D	CDR3	DNA
TRBV27	NA	TRBJ2-3	TRBD1	CASSLRPVGGTGRTDTQYF	TGTGCCAGCAGTTTAAGGCCCGTAGGCGGGACAGGGCGAACAGATACGCAGTATTTT
TRBV4-2	NA	TRBJ2-7	NA	CASSQDESKRSYEQYF	TGTGCCAGCAGCCAAGATGAGAGTAAACGCTCCTACGAGCAGTACTTC
TRBV29-1	NA	TRBJ1-1	TRBD1	CSGNKQGAGTEAFF	TGCAGCGGTAATAAACAGGGGGCAGGCACTGAAGCTTTCTTT
TRBV4-1	once	TRBJ2-7	TRBD1	CASSQTIGDRVRYEQYF	TGCGCCAGCAGCCAAACGATCGGGGACAGGGTACGCTACGAGCAGTACTTC
TRBV15	NA	TRBJ2-2	NA	CATSTYRTNTGELFF	TGTGCCACCAGCACCTACAGGACGAACACCGGGGAGCTGTTTTTT
TRBV11-3	NA	TRBJ1-4	NA	CASSLEVPATNEKLFF	TGTGCCAGCAGCTTAGAGGTTCCGGCAACTAATGAAAAACTGTTTTTT
TRBV6-1	NA	TRBJ2-1	NA	CASSEAVTGVSSYNEQFF	TGTGCCAGCAGTGAAGCGGTTACGGGGGTAAGCTCCTACAATGAGCAGTTCTTC
TRBV7-9	NA	TRBJ2-6	NA	CASSARQGPSSGANVLTF	TGTGCCAGCAGCGCTCGGCAGGGGCCCTCCTCTGGGGCCAACGTCCTGACTTTC
TRBV9	NA	TRBJ2-2	NA	CASSVSLGHTGELFF	TGTGCCAGCAGCGTGAGCCTAGGCCACACCGGGGAGCTGTTTTTT
TRBV5-8	NA	TRBJ1-2	TRBD1	CASSSPGTGGYTF	TGTGCCAGCAGCTCGCCCGGGACAGGTGGCTACACCTTC
TRBV28	few	TRBJ1-2	NA	CASGRPYIGYTF	TGTGCCAGCGGCAGGCCCTATATAGGCTACACCTTC
TRBV10-3	NA	TRBJ1-6	TRBD1	CAISYGTDINSPLHF	TGTGCCATCAGTTACGGGACAGATATTAATTCACCCCTCCACTTT
TRBV29-1	NA	TRBJ1-2	NA	CSVEDRGRAYGYTF	TGCAGCGTTGAAGATCGAGGCAGGGCCTATGGCTACACCTTC
TRBV4-2	NA	TRBJ2-7	TRBD2	CASSQAKGLAYEQYF	TGTGCCAGCAGCCAAGCGAAGGGACTAGCCTACGAGCAGTACTTC
TRBV6-1	NA	TRBJ1-5	TRBD1	CASTVGQRNQPQHF	TGTGCCAGCACCGTGGGACAGCGCAATCAGCCCCAGCATTTT
TRBV6-1	NA	TRBJ2-7	NA	CASFHRVPPYEQYF	TGTGCCAGCTTTCACAGGGTCCCTCCCTACGAGCAGTACTTC
TRBV10-1	once	TRBJ2-2	NA	CASSERYTGELFF	TGCGCCAGCAGTGAGCGGTACACCGGGGAGCTGTTTTTT
TRBV6-5	NA	TRBJ1-1	TRBD1	CASRDRASNTEAFF	TGTGCCAGCCGGGACAGGGCTTCGAACACTGAAGCTTTCTTT
TRBV29-1	NA	TRBJ2-3	NA	CSAMTDTQYF	TGCAGCGCAATGACAGATACGCAGTATTTT
TRBV27	NA	TRBJ2-7	TRBD2	CASSLLVRGGRAFHEQYF	TGTGCCAGCAGTTTACTGGTACGGGGGGGCCGGGCTTTCCACGAGCAGTACTTC
TRBV4-3	NA	TRBJ1-4	NA	CASSPLPPPPINEKLFF	TGCGCCAGCAGCCCACTCCCCCCCCCACCAATTAATGAAAAACTGTTTTTT
TRBV6-1	NA	TRBJ2-2	NA	CASSEVSRVSTGELFF	TGTGCCAGCAGTGAAGTGAGTAGAGTTAGCACCGGGGAGCTGTTTTTT
TRBV5-1	NA	TRBJ1-2	TRBD1	CASSLGQGANYGYTF	TGCGCCAGCAGCCTAGGACAGGGGGCGAACTATGGCTACACCTTC
TRBV10-1	NA	TRBJ2-2	NA	CASGAGNLGTGELFF	TGCGCCAGCGGAGCAGGGAATTTAGGCACCGGGGAGCTGTTTTTT
TRBV12-5	NA	TRBJ1-3	NA	CASVGWRAAGNTIYF	TGTGCTAGTGTGGGTTGGAGGGCGGCTGGAAACACCATATATTTT
TRBV5-1	NA	TRBJ2-1	NA	CASSLTGPTDNEQFF	TGCGCCAGCAGCTTAACAGGGCCAACTGACAATGAGCAGTTCTTC
TRBV4-3	NA	TRBJ2-7	NA	CASSQARGASSYEQYF	TGCGCCAGCAGCCAGGCACGCGGGGCAAGCTCCTACGAGCAGTACTTC
TRBV11-2	NA	TRBJ2-5	TRBD1	CASNPGQGALGRETQYF	TGTGCCAGCAACCCGGGACAGGGGGCATTGGGTCGGGAGACCCAGTACTTC
TRBV30	NA	TRBJ1-1	TRBD1	CAWTMTGGGGAFF	TGTGCCTGGACCATGACAGGGGGCGGTGGAGCTTTCTTT